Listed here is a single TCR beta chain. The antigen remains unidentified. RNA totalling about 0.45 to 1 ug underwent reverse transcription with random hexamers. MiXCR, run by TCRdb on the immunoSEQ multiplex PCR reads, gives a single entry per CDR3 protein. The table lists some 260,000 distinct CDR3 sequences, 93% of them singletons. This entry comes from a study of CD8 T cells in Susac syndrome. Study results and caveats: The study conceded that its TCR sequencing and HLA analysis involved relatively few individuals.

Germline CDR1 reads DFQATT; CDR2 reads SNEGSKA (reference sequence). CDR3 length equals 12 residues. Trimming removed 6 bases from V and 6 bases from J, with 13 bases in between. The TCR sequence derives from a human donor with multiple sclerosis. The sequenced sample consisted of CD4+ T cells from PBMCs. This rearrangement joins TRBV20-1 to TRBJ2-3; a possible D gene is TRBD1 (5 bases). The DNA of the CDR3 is TGCAGTGCCCCTCCTGGGGCCGATACGCAGTATTTT. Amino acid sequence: CSAPPGADTQYF.